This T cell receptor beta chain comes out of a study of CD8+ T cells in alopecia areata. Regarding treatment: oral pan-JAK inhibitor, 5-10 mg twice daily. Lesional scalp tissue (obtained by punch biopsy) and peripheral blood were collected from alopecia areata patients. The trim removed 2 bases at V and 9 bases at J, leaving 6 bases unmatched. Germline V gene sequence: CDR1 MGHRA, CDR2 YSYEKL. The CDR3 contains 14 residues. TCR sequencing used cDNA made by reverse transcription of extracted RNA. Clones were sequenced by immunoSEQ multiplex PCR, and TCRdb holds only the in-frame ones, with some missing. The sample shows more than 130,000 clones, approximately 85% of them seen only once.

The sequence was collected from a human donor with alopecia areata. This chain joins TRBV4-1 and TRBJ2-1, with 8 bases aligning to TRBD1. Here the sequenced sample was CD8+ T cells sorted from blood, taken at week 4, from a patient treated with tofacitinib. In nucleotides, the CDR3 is TGCGCCAGCAGCCAAAACCCACAGGGGGGTGAGCAGTTCTTC. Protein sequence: CASSQNPQGGEQFF.